This T cell receptor beta chain was identified during a study of blood T cell repertoires in COVID-19. About the study: COVID-19 samples from acute and convalescent phases originated in the United States, Italy and Spain.

The ends were cut back, 0 bases at V and 0 bases at J, with 12 bases in the middle. This CDR3 region has 16 residues. Germline lookup yields CDR1 MNHEY and CDR2 SVGAGI. Assay: immunoSEQ multiplex PCR; the TCRdb copy retains only in-frame clones and omits some. Of 300,000 or so clones in the sample, around nine tenths were seen once. Allocation to cohorts depended on clinical history reported by the participants. This clone was seen once. This chain connects TRBV6-5 to TRBJ2-7; D possibly corresponds to TRBD2 (5 bases). The TCR sequence derives from a woman aged 50 to 60 who had been exposed to COVID-19. The sample consisted of PBMCs or T cells enriched from blood (not recorded which). CDR3 protein: CASSYSRGRSSYEQYF. The CDR3 coding sequence is TGTGCCAGCAGTTACTCAAGAGGGCGCAGCTCCTACGAGCAGTACTTC.